Listed here are 25 T cell receptor beta chains from one sample, sequenced in a study of EBV T-cell therapy then PD-1 blockade in nasopharyngeal carcinoma. Sequencing was performed with immunoSEQ multiplex PCR; in TCRdb, only in-frame clones are kept and a portion is missing. Of roughly 17,000 clones listed, over 70% are singletons. Treatment given: AdE1-LMPpoly-expanded autologous EBV-specific T-cell therapy followed by anti-PD-1 nivolumab. No antigen has been assigned to these receptors. The sample was CD8+ T cells from blood, taken at day 0 from a patient whose treatment included autologous EBV-specific T cells and nivolumab. The receptors originated from a man aged 40-49 years with nasopharyngeal carcinoma.

V and J are TRBV27 and TRBJ1-5; D possibly corresponds to TRBD1 (6 bases). Trimming stripped 2 bases from V and 3 bases from J, with 11 bases between. The germline V gene encodes CDR1 MNHEY and CDR2 SMNVEV (reference sequence). The CDR3 spans 15 residues. CDR3: CASSLGGGFNQPQHF. For the CDR3, the DNA is TGTGCCAGCAGTTTAGGGGGCGGATTCAATCAGCCCCAGCATTTT.

The rearrangement joins TRBV29-1 to TRBJ2-3; D is undetermined. Germline-derived CDR1 and CDR2 are SQVTM and ANQGSEA. The CDR3 totals 10 residues. V was shortened by 7 bases and J by 4 bases, with 6 bases between the two germline ends. CDR3 bases: TGCAGCGCCAGTGCAGATACGCAGTATTTT. It translates to CSASADTQYF.

The chain has TRBV7-2 and TRBJ2-1; D could derive from TRBD1 or TRBD2 (5 bases each). The CDR3 extends over 15 amino acids. The V gene lost 3 bases and the J gene lost 8 bases, with 17 bases spanning the gap. CDR1 is SGHTA and CDR2 is FQGNSA in the germline V gene. The CDR3 region has the DNA TGTGCCAGCAGCTTGGGACGGCGCTTTAGGGATGAGCAGTTCTTC. It yields the protein CASSLGRRFRDEQFF.

CDR3 protein: CASSAGGAGTQYF. In DNA form, the CDR3 reads TGTGCCAGCAGCGCCGGGGGGGCCGGCACGCAGTATTTT. This sequence joins TRBV9 and TRBJ2-3; TRBD2 agrees at 8 bases. Trimming took 3 bases from V and 9 from J; bases not matched to a gene: 6. The CDR3 spans 13 residues. Per germline, CDR1 SGDLS and CDR2 YYNGEE.

J is TRBJ1-5 and V is TRBV4-2, with TRBD1 matching over 7 bases. This CDR3 is 16 amino acids long. V shed 0 bases, J shed 4 bases, and the junction held 6 bases outside the gene matches. Germline CDR1 and CDR2: LGHNA and YNFKEQ. The CDR3 region is CASSQDLAGGNQPQHF. In DNA, the CDR3 is TGTGCCAGCAGCCAAGATCTGGCAGGGGGTAATCAGCCCCAGCATTTT.

The chain has TRBV19 and TRBJ2-3; TRBD2 matches at 8 bases. Trimming removed 4 bases from V and 6 bases from J; junction bases left unmatched: 6. CDR1 and CDR2 (germline): LNHDA, SQIVND (reference sequence). The CDR3 has 14 residues. CDR3 in amino acids: CASSTRGGLDTQYF. The CDR3 nucleotides are TGTGCCAGTAGTACCCGGGGGGGACTCGATACGCAGTATTTT.

DNA for the CDR3: TGTGCCAGCAGGGGTATCGGGGGAGATTCACCCCTCCACTTT. Amino acids: CASRGIGGDSPLHF. The chain is built from TRBV2 and TRBJ1-6; D is possibly TRBD1 (5 bases). Deletions cut 6 bases from V and 8 bases from J, with 14 bases between. The germline gives CDR1 SNHLY, CDR2 FYNNEI. The CDR3 is 14 residues long.

The chain joins TRBV4-1 to TRBJ2-1; perhaps TRBD2 as D (5 bases). The CDR3 totals 11 residues. V shed 8 bases and J shed 8 bases, with 10 bases lying between them. Germline V gene lookup returns CDR1 MGHRA and CDR2 YSYEKL. CDR3 sequence (DNA): TGCGCCAGCGGGAGAGGCGATGAGCAGTTCTTC. Amino acids: CASGRGDEQFF.

The chain employs TRBV13 and TRBJ1-5; the D is unclear. Germline values: CDR1 PRHDT, CDR2 FYEKMQ (reference sequence). V dropped 0 bases and J dropped 7 bases, with 10 bases sitting between them. The CDR3 runs 14 residues. The CDR3 is CASSLGPDSQPQHF. CDR3 coding DNA: TGTGCCAGCAGCTTAGGGCCAGATAGCCAGCCCCAGCATTTT.

As for this clone: The junction differs from germline at one of its ends, possibly a read error. This chain links TRBV29-1 with TRBJ2-5; D is tentatively TRBD1 or TRBD2 (5 bases each). Germline V lookup: CDR1 SQVTM, CDR2 ANQGSEA. The CDR3 is 14 residues long. CDR3 in DNA: TGCAGCGTCGAAGCCGGGACGGCACAAGAGACCCAGTACTTC. Protein: CSVEAGTAQETQYF.

This clone has only a few counts. The rearrangement links TRBV2 to TRBJ1-4, with D possibly being TRBD1 (5 bases). With 3 bases removed from V and 5 bases from J, the gap between germline ends came to 13 bases. This CDR3 is 15 amino acids long. Germline V lookup: CDR1 SNHLY, CDR2 FYNNEI. The CDR3 DNA follows: TGTGCCAGCAGTGATTCCAAGGGGATGAATGAAAAACTGTTTTTT. Its translation is CASSDSKGMNEKLFF. The variable domain in full, completed from reference TRBV2 and TRBJ1-4, reads EPEVTQTPSHQVTQMGQEVILRCVPISNHLYFYWYRQILGQKVEFLVSFYNNEISEKSEIFDDQFSVERPDGSNFTLKIRSTKLEDSAMYFCASSDSKGMNEKLFFGSGTQLSVL.

The genes are TRBV6-2 or TRBV6-3 and TRBJ1-1, with no clear D. This CDR3 comprises 14 residues. V dropped 2 bases and J dropped 1 base, with 8 bases sitting between them. Germline V gives CDR1 MNHEY, CDR2 SVGEGT. The chain's CDR3 is CASSYEGPNTEAFF. In nucleotides, the CDR3 is TGTGCCAGCAGTTACGAGGGCCCGAACACTGAAGCTTTCTTT.

The chain carries TRBV6-2 or TRBV6-3 and TRBJ2-5, with D perhaps matching TRBD2 (5 bases). The CDR3 has 13 residues. Germline V lookup: CDR1 MNHEY, CDR2 SVGEGT. V was shortened by 4 bases and J by 5 bases, with 11 bases between the two germline ends. The CDR3 reads CASSSEVEETQYF. The CDR3 DNA follows: TGTGCCAGCAGTTCGGAGGTCGAGGAGACCCAGTACTTC.

This clone has more than one count but fewer than ten. J is TRBJ2-3 and V is TRBV27; D may be TRBD2 (6 bases). The CDR3 has 12 amino acids. The germline V gene encodes CDR1 MNHEY and CDR2 SMNVEV (reference sequence). With 9 bases removed from V and 2 bases from J, the gap between germline ends came to 9 bases. CDR3 sequence: CARPGLTDTQYF. The CDR3 region has the DNA TGTGCCAGGCCGGGACTCACAGATACGCAGTATTTT.

J is TRBJ2-7 and V is TRBV21-1; TRBD2, the D gene given by the table, was not confirmed from the DNA. TRBV21-1 is listed as a pseudogene. The CDR3 totals 17 residues. The CDR3 is CASSKAWTSGGNHEQYF. CDR3 in DNA: TGTGCCAGCAGCAAAGCCTGGACTAGCGGGGGGAATCACGAGCAGTACTTC.

The V gene is TRBV6-1, the J gene TRBJ2-4, with 12 positions matching TRBD1. The V gene end was trimmed by 8 bases and the J gene end by 2 bases; junction bases not matched to a gene: 4. CDR1 is MNHNS, CDR2 SASEGT, per germline. The CDR3 extends over 15 amino acids. Here the CDR3 DNA reads TGTGCCAGCCGGGACAGGGGGCTAACCAAAAACATTCAGTACTTC. As protein: CASRDRGLTKNIQYF.

This chain links TRBV4-1 with TRBJ2-1; 9 nucleotides match TRBD1. V was pared by 6 bases and J by 7 bases, with 4 bases of the junction left unmatched. The germline V gene encodes CDR1 MGHRA and CDR2 YSYEKL. This CDR3 comprises 13 residues. CDR3 amino acids: CASRGQGRNEQFF. CDR3 bases: TGCGCCAGCAGAGGACAGGGGAGGAATGAGCAGTTCTTC.

The chain has TRBV7-6 and TRBJ2-1; D assignment may be TRBD1 or TRBD2 (5 bases each). The CDR3 extends over 15 amino acids. V gave up 3 bases and J gave up 5 bases, with 14 bases separating them. Germline CDR1 and CDR2: SGHVS and FNYEAQ. The CDR3: CASSFDYIGDNEQFF. The CDR3, as DNA: TGTGCCAGCAGCTTTGACTATATAGGGGACAATGAGCAGTTCTTC. Looking up the rest from reference TRBV7-6 and TRBJ2-1 gives the full variable domain: GAGVSQSPRYKVTKRGQDVALRCDPISGHVSLYWYRQALGQGPEFLTYFNYEAQQDKSGLPNDRFSAERPEGSISTLTIQRTEQRDSAMYRCASSFDYIGDNEQFFGPGTRLTVL.

The chain employs TRBV6-6 and TRBJ2-2, with no clear D. CDR3 size: 12 residues. The V end was cut by 7 bases, the J end by 6 bases, with 9 bases between. Germline CDR1 MNHNY, CDR2 SVGAGI (reference sequence). CDR3 DNA: TGTGCCAGCACCCAGCTACCCGGGGAGCTGTTTTTT. It codes for CASTQLPGELFF.

The rearrangement links TRBV7-9 to TRBJ1-5; D gene unclear. The CDR3 is 13 residues long. V dropped 3 bases and J dropped 5 bases, with 8 bases sitting between them. CDR1 is SEHNR and CDR2 is FQNEAQ in the germline V gene (reference sequence). CDR3 nucleotide sequence: TGTGCCAGCAGCTTGGACCGTTATCAGCCCCAGCATTTT. Translation: CASSLDRYQPQHF.

The CDR3 is CASSLADTQYF. The CDR3 DNA sequence: TGTGCCAGCAGCTTGGCAGATACGCAGTATTTT. The V and J genes are TRBV5-6 and TRBJ2-3; D is uncertain. Germline V gene data show CDR1 as SGHDT and CDR2 as YYEEEE. This CDR3 spans 11 amino acids. The V end was cut by 0 bases, the J end by 4 bases, with 0 bases between.

The chain recombines TRBV7-9 with TRBJ1-2; D not certain. Trimming left V 1 base short and J 4 bases short, with 10 bases between. Germline lookup yields CDR1 SEHNR and CDR2 FQNEAQ (reference sequence). The CDR3 is 14 residues long. DNA of the CDR3: TGTGCCAGCAGCTTAGAGCACGGGATCTATGGCTACACCTTC. Its translation: CASSLEHGIYGYTF. Variable domain in full (rest from reference TRBV7-9 and TRBJ1-2): DTGVSQNPRHKITKRGQNVTFRCDPISEHNRLYWYRQTLGQGPEFLTYFQNEAQLEKSRLLSDRFSAERPKGSFSTLEIQRTEQGDSAMYLCASSLEHGIYGYTFGSGTRLTVV.

The chain uses TRBV27 and TRBJ2-7, with D possibly being TRBD1 (5 bases). CDR3 size: 13 residues. V lost 5 bases and J 3 bases, leaving 11 bases between the germline ends. CDR1 is MNHEY, CDR2 SMNVEV, per germline (reference sequence). Written as DNA, the CDR3 is TGTGCCAGCAGTCTCAGGGTAAACTACGAGCAGTACTTC. This sequence encodes CASSLRVNYEQYF.

The chain uses TRBV5-6 and TRBJ1-5; D gene ambiguous. CDR1 and CDR2 from the germline V gene are SGHDT and YYEEEE. The CDR3 sequence is 13 residues long. V was shortened by 0 bases and J by 3 bases, with 4 bases between the two germline ends. CDR3 region: CASSLGLNQPQHF. CDR3 nucleotides: TGTGCCAGCAGCTTGGGTCTCAATCAGCCCCAGCATTTT.

The J gene is TRBJ2-3, the V gene TRBV5-1; a weak D match, TRBD2 (6 bases). The CDR3 contains 13 residues. CDR1 SGHRS and CDR2 YFSETQ come from the germline V gene. The germline V and J ends were trimmed by 7 bases and 2 bases, with 11 bases remaining between them. CDR3 sequence: CASRGTHTDTQYF. The CDR3 nucleotides are TGCGCCAGCCGGGGGACCCACACAGATACGCAGTATTTT.